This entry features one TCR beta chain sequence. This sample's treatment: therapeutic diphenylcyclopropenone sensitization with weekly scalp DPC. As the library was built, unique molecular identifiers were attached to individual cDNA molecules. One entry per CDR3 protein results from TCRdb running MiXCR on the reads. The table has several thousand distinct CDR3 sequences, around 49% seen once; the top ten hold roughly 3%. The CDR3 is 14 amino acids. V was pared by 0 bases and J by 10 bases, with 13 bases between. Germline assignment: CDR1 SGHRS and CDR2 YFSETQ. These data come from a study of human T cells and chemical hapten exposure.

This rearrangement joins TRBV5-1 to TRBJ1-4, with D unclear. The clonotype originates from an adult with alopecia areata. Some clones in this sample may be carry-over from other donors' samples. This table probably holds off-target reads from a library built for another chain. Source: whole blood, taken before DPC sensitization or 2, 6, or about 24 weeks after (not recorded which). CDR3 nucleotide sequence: TGCGCCAGCAGCTTGGGCCAACGGCCGCGAAAACTGTTTTTT. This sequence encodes CASSLGQRPRKLFF. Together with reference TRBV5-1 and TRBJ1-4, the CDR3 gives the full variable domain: KAGVTQTPRYLIKTRGQQVTLSCSPISGHRSVSWYQQTPGQGLQFLFEYFSETQRNKGNFPGRFSGRQFSNSRSEMNVSTLELGDSALYLCASSLGQRPRKLFFGSGTQLSVL.